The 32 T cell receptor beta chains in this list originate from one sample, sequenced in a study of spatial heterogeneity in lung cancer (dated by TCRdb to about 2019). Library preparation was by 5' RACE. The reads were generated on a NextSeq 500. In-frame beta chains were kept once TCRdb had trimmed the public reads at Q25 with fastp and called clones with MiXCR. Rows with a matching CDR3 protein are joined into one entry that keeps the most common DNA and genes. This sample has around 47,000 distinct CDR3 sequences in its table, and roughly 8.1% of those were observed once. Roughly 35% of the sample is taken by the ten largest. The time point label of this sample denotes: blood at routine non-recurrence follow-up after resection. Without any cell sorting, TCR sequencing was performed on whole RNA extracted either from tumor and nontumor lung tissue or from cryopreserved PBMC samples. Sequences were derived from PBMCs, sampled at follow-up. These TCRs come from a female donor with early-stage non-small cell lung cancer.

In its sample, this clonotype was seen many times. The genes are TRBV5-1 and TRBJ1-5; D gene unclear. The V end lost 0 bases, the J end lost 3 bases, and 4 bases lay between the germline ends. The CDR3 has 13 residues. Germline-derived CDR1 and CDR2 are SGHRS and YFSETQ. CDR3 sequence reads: CASSLAVNQPQHF. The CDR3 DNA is TGCGCCAGCAGCTTGGCCGTCAATCAGCCCCAGCATTTT.

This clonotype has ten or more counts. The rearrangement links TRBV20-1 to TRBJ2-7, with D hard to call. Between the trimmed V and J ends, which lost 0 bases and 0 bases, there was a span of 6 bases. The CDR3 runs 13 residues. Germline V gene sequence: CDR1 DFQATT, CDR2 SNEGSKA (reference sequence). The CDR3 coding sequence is TGCAGTGCTAGAGATTCTTACTCCTACGAGCAGTACTTC. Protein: CSARDSYSYEQYF.

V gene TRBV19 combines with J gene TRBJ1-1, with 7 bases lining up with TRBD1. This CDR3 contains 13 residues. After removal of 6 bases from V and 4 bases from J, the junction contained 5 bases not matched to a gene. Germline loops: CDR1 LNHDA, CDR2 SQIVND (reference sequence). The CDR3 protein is CASRHRGFTEAFF. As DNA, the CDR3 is TGTGCCAGTAGGCACAGGGGTTTCACTGAAGCTTTCTTT.

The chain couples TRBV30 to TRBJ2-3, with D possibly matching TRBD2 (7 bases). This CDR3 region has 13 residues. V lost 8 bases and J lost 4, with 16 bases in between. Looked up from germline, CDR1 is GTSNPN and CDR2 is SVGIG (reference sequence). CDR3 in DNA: TGTGCCCGCGGGGGCGGCCGTCCAGATACGCAGTATTTT. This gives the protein CARGGGRPDTQYF.

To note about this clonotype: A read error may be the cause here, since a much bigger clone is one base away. In nucleotides, the CDR3 is TGCAGTGCTCCCCGACCTAGGGGAAGTGGCTCCTACGGGCAGTACTTC. It is translated as CSAPRPRGSGSYGQYF. The rearrangement links TRBV20-1 to TRBJ2-7; maybe TRBD1 (5 bases). Germline CDR1 DFQATT, CDR2 SNEGSKA (reference sequence). There are 16 residues in the CDR3.

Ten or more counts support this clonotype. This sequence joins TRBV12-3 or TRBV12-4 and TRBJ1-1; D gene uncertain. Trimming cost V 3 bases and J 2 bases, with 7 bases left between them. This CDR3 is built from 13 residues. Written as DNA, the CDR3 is TGTGCCAGCAGTTTCGGGAGTAACACTGAAGCTTTCTTT. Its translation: CASSFGSNTEAFF.

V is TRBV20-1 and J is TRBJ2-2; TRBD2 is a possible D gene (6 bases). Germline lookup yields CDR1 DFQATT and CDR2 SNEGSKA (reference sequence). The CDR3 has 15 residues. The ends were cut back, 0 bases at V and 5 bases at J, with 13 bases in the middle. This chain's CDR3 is CSARERDFYTGELFF. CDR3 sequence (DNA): TGCAGTGCTAGAGAGCGGGACTTCTATACCGGGGAGCTGTTTTTT.

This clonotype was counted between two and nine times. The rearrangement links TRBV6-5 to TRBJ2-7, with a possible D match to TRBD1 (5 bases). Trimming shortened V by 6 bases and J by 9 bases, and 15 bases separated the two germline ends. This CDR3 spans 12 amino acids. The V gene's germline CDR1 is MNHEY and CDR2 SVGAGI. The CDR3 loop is CASRTAGYVQYF. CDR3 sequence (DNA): TGTGCCAGCAGAACAGCAGGGTATGTGCAGTACTTC.

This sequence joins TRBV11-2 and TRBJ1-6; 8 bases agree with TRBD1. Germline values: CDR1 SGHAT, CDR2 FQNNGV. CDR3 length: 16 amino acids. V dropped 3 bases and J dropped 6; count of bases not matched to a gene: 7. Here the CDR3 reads CASSFSQDRGNSPLHF. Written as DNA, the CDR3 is TGTGCCAGCAGCTTTTCTCAAGACAGGGGTAATTCACCCCTCCACTTT.

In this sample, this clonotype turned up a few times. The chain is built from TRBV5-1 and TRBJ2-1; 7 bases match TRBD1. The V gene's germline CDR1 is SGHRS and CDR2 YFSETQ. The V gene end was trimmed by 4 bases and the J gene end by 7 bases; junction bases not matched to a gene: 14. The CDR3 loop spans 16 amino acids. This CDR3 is CASSPPNRGQLNEQFF. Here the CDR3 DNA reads TGCGCCAGCAGCCCGCCGAACAGGGGTCAGCTTAATGAGCAGTTCTTC.

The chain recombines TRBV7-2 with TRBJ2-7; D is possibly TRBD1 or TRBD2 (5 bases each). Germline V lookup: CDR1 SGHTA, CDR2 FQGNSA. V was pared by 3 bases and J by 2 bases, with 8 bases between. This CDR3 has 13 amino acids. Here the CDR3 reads CASSLRGAYEQYF. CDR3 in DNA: TGTGCCAGCAGCTTGAGGGGCGCCTACGAGCAGTACTTC.

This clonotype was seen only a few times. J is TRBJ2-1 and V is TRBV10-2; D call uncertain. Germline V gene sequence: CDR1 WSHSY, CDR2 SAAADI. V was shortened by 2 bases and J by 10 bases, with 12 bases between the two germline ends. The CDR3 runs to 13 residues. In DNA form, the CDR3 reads TGCGCCAGCAGTGAGAGGTTGGTATCCGAGCAGTTCTTC. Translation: CASSERLVSEQFF.

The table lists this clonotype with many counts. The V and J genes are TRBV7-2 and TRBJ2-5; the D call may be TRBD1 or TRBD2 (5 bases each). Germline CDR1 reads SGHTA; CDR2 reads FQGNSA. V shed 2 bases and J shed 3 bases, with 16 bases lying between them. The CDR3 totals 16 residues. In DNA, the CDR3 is TGTGCCAGCAGCTTATCCGGGACCACCTCGAAAGAGACCCAGTACTTC. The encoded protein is CASSLSGTTSKETQYF.

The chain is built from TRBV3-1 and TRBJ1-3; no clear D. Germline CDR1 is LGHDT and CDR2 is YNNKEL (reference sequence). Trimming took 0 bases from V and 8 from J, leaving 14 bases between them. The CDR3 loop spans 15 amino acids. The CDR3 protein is CASSQEATGVHTIYF. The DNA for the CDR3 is TGTGCCAGCAGCCAAGAGGCTACGGGAGTACACACCATATATTTT.

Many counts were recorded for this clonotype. Written as DNA, the CDR3 is TGTGCCAGCAACAAAGGGGGGGGATCATACAATGAGCAGTTCTTC. As protein: CASNKGGGSYNEQFF. J is TRBJ2-1 and V is TRBV5-6; the D gene is possibly TRBD2 (7 bases). There are 15 residues in the CDR3. Germline CDR1 is SGHDT and CDR2 is YYEEEE. The ends were cut back, 6 bases at V and 4 bases at J, with 17 bases in the middle.

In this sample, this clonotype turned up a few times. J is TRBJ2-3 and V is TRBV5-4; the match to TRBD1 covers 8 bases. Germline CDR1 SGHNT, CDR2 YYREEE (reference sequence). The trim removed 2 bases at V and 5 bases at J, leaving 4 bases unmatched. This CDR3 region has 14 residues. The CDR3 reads CASSFDRGRDTQYF. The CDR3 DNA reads TGTGCCAGCAGCTTTGACAGGGGACGAGATACGCAGTATTTT.

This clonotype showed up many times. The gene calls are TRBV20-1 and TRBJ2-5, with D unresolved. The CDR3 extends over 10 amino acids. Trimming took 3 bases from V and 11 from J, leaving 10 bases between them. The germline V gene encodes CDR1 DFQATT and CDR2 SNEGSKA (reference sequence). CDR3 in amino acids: CSASFGVQYF. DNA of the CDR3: TGCAGTGCTAGTTTTGGGGTTCAGTACTTC.

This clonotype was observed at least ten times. CDR3 in amino acids: CASSLTGYVLDTQYF. DNA for the CDR3: TGTGCCAGCAGCTTAACGGGCTACGTTCTAGATACGCAGTATTTT. The chain couples TRBV7-3 to TRBJ2-3; D not resolved. CDR1 is SGHTA and CDR2 is FQGTGA in the germline V gene. The CDR3 has 15 residues. V was trimmed by 0 bases and J by 5 bases, leaving 12 bases between them.

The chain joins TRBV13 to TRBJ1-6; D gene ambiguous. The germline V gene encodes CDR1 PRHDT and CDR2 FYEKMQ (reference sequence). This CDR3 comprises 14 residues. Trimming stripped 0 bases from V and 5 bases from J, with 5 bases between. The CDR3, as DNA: TGTGCCAGCAGCTTAGGTGGGAATAATTCACCCCTCCACTTT. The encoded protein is CASSLGGNNSPLHF. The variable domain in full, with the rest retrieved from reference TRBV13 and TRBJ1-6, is AAGVIQSPRHLIKEKRETATLKCYPIPRHDTVYWYQQGPGQDPQFLISFYEKMQSDKGSIPDRFSAQQFSDYHSELNMSSLELGDSALYFCASSLGGNNSPLHFGNGTRLTVT.

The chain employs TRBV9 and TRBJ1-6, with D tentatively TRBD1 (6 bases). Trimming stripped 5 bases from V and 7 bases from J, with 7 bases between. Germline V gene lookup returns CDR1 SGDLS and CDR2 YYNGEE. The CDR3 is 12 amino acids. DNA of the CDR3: TGTGCCAGCAGTACAGGGAATTCACCCCTCCACTTT. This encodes CASSTGNSPLHF.

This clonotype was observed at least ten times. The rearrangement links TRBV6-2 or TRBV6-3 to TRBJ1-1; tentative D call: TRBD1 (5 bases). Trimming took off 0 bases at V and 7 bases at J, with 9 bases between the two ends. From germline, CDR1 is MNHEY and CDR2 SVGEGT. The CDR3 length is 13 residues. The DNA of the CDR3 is TGTGCCAGCAGTTACTCGGGACGTGTTGAAGCTTTCTTT. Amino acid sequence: CASSYSGRVEAFF.

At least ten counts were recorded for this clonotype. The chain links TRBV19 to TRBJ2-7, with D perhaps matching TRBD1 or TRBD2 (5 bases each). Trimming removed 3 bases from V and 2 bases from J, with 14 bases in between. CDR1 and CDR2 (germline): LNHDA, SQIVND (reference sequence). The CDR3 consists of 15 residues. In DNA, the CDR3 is TGTGCCAGTAGTATGGGGCGGACTGGGACCTACGAGCAGTACTTC. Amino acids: CASSMGRTGTYEQYF. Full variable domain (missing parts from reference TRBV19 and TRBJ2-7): DGGITQSPKYLFRKEGQNVTLSCEQNLNHDAMYWYRQDPGQGLRLIYYSQIVNDFQKGDIAEGYSVSREKKESFPLTVTSAQKNPTAFYLCASSMGRTGTYEQYFGPGTRLTVT.

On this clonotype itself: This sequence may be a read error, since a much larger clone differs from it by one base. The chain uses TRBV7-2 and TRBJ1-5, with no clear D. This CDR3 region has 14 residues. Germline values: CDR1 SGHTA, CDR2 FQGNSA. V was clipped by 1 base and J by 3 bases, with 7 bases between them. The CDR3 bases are TGTACCAGCAGCTTAGGAACCTTCAATCAGCCCCAGCATTTT. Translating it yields CTSSLGTFNQPQHF. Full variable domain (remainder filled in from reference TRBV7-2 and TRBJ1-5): GAGVSQSPSNKVTEKGKDVELRCDPISGHTALYWYRQSLGQGLEFLIYFQGNSAPDKSGLPSDRFSAERTGGSVSTLTIQRTQQEDSAVYLCTSSLGTFNQPQHFGDGTRLSIL.

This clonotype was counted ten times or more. In DNA form, the CDR3 reads TGTGCCAGCACCCCCGGAGGGGGGCGCAACTATGGCTACACCTTC. This translates into CASTPGGGRNYGYTF. This chain joins TRBV6-5 and TRBJ1-2; D perhaps matches TRBD1 (6 bases). Germline CDR1 is MNHEY and CDR2 is SVGAGI. This CDR3 comprises 15 residues. V was trimmed by 7 bases and J by 2 bases, leaving 17 bases between them.

The CDR3 region is CATSDSRVVNQPQHF. For the CDR3, the DNA is TGTGCCACCAGTGATTCTAGGGTTGTCAATCAGCCCCAGCATTTT. V and J are TRBV24-1 and TRBJ1-5; D gene unclear. The CDR3 sequence is 15 residues long. The V and J ends lost 2 bases and 3 bases respectively, with 10 bases between them. Germline CDR1 reads KGHDR; CDR2 reads SFDVKD.

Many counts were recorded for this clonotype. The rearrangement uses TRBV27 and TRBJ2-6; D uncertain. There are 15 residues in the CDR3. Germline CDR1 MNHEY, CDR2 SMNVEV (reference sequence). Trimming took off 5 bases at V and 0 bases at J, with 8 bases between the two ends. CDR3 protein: CASSPTDSGANVLTF. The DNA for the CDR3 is TGTGCCAGCAGTCCTACAGACTCTGGGGCCAACGTCCTGACTTTC.

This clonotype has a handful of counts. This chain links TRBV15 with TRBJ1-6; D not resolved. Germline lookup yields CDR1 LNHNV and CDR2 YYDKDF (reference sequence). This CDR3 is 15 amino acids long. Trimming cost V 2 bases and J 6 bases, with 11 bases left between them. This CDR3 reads CATSRLAASNSPLHF. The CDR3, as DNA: TGTGCCACCAGCAGACTAGCCGCGTCTAATTCACCCCTCCACTTT.

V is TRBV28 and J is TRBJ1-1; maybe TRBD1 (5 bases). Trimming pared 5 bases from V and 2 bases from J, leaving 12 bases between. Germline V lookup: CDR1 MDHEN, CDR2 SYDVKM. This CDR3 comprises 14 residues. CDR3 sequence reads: CASSPGTGNTEAFF. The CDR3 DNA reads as TGTGCCAGCAGTCCTGGGACCGGTAACACTGAAGCTTTCTTT.

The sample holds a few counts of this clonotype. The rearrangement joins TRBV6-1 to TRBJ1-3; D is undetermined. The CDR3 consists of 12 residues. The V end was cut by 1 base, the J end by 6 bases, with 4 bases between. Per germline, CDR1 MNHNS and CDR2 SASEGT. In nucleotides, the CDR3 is TGTGCCAGCAGTGAAGGGGTAAACACCATATATTTT. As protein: CASSEGVNTIYF.

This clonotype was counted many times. In DNA, the CDR3 is TGTGCCAGCAGCTTTCGGACGGGGACTTCGTATGGCTACACCTTC. It codes for CASSFRTGTSYGYTF. The rearrangement joins TRBV11-2 to TRBJ1-2; D perhaps matches TRBD1 (5 bases). The germline V gene has CDR1 SGHAT and CDR2 FQNNGV. The CDR3 length is 15 residues. V shed 3 bases and J shed 5 bases, with 16 bases lying between them.

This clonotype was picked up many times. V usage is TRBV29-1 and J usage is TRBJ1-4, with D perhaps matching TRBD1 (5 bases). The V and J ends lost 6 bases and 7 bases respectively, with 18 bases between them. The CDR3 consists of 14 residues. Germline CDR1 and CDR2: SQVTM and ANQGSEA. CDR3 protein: CSVTLGTNLEKLFF. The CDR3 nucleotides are TGCAGCGTCACCCTGGGGACTAACCTTGAAAAACTGTTTTTT.

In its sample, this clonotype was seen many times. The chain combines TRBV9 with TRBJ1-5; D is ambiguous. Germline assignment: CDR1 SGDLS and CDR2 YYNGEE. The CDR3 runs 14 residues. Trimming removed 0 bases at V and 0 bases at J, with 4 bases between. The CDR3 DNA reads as TGTGCCAGCAGCGTAGGAGCTAGCAATCAGCCCCAGCATTTT. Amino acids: CASSVGASNQPQHF.